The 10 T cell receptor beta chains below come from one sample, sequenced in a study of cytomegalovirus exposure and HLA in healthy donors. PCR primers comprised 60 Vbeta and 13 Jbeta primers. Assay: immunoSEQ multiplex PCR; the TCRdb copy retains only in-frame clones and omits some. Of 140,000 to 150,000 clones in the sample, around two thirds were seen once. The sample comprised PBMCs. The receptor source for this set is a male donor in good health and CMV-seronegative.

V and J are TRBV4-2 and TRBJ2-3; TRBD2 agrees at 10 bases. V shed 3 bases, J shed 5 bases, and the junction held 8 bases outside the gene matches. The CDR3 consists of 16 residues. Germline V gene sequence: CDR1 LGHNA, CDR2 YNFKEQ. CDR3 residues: CASSQLAGEVRDTQYF. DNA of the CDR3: TGTGCCAGCAGCCAGCTAGCGGGGGAGGTTAGAGATACGCAGTATTTT.

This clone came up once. The CDR3 DNA is TGCGCCACCTTGGGACAGGTTATAGTGAACACCGGGGAGCTGTTTTTT. Amino acid sequence: CATLGQVIVNTGELFF. The chain recombines TRBV5-1 with TRBJ2-2; 8 bases align to TRBD1. The ends lost 9 bases at V and 1 base at J; junction bases unmatched: 11. CDR1 is SGHRS and CDR2 is YFSETQ in the germline V gene. The CDR3 is 16 amino acids.

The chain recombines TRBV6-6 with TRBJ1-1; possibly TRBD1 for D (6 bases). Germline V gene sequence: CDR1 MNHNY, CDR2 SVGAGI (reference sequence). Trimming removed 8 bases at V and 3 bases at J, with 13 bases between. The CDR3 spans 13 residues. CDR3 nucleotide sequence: TGTGCCAGCTTGAGGGGGGGGGACACTGAAGCTTTCTTT. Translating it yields CASLRGGDTEAFF.

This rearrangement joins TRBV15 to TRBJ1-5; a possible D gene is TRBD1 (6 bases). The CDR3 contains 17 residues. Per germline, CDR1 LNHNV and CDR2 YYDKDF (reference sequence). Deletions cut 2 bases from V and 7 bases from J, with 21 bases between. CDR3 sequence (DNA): TGTGCCACCAGCAGATCAGCAGGGGATCAGACGCGACAGCCCCAGCATTTT. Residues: CATSRSAGDQTRQPQHF.

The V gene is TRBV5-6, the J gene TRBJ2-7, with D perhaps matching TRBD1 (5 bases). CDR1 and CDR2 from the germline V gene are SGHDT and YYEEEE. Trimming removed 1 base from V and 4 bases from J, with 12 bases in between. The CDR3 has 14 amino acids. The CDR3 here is CASSLHRNLYEQYF. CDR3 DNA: TGTGCCAGCAGCTTGCACAGGAACCTTTACGAGCAGTACTTC. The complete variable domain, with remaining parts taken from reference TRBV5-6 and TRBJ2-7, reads DAGVTQSPTHLIKTRGQQVTLRCSPKSGHDTVSWYQQALGQGPQFIFQYYEEEERQRGNFPDRFSGHQFPNYSSELNVNALLLGDSALYLCASSLHRNLYEQYFGPGTRLTVT.

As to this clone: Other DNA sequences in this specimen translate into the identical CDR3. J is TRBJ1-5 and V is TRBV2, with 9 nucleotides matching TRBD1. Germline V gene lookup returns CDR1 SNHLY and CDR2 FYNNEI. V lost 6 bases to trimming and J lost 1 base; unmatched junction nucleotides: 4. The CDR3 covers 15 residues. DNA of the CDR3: TGTGCCAGCAGGGGGGACAGGGCCAGCAATCAGCCCCAGCATTTT. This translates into CASRGDRASNQPQHF.

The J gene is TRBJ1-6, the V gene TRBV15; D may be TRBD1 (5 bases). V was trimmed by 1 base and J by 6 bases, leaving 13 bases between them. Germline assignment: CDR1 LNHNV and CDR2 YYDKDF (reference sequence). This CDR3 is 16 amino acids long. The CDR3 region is CATSRGGPGRNSPLHF. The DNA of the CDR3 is TGTGCCACCAGCAGAGGTGGGCCAGGGCGTAATTCACCCCTCCACTTT.

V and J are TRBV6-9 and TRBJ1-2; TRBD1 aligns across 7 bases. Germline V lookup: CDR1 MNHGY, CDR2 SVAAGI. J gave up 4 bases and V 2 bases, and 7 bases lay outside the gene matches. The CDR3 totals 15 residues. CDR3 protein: CASSYETGSGYGYTF. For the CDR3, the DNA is TGTGCCAGCAGTTATGAGACAGGGAGTGGCTATGGCTACACCTTC.

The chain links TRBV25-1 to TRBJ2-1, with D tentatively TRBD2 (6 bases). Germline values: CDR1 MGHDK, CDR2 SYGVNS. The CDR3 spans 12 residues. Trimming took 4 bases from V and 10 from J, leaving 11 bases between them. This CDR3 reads CASSAPSVEQFF. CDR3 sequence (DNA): TGTGCCAGCAGTGCCCCTAGCGTGGAGCAGTTCTTC.

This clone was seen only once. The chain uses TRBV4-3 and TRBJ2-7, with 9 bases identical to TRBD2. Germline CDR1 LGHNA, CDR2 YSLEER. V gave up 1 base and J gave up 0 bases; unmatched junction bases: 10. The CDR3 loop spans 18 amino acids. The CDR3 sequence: CASSQVRGGGGSSYEQYF. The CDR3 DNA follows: TGCGCCAGCAGCCAAGTTAGAGGCGGGGGGGGAAGCTCCTACGAGCAGTACTTC.